This TCR beta chain emerged from a study of cytomegalovirus exposure and HLA in healthy donors. Regarding the study as a whole: The classifier reportedly diagnosed cytomegalovirus status with high sensitivity and specificity.

Germline CDR1 is SQVTM and CDR2 is ANQGSEA. V gave up 5 bases and J gave up 1 base, with 12 bases separating them. CDR3 length: 13 residues. Profiling relied on immunoSEQ multiplex PCR, and the TCRdb table lists in-frame clones only, not all of them. The sample lists some 110,000 clones; 90% to 95% were seen once. Details on this clone: Its cognate antigen is unknown.

The sequencing sample was made of PBMCs. This receptor was obtained from a woman under 30 in good health and CMV-seronegative. The chain combines TRBV29-1 with TRBJ2-7; possibly TRBD2 for D (6 bases). This CDR3 reads CSVRIAESYEQYF. DNA for the CDR3: TGCAGCGTTCGGATAGCGGAATCCTACGAGCAGTACTTC.